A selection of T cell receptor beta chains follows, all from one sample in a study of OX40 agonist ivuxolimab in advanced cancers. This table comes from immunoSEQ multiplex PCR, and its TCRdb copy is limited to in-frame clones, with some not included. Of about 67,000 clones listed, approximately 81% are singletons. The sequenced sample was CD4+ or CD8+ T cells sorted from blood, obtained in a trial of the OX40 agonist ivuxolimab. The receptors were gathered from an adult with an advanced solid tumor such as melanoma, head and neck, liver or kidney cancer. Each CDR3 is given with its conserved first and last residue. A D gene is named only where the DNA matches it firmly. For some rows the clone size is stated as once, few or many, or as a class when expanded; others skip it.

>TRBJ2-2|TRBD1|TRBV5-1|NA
CASSLGTGNTGELFF
TGCGCCAGCAGCTTGGGGACAGGGAACACCGGGGAGCTGTTTTTT
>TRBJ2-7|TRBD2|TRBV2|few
CASTRGGAGGPHEQYF
TGTGCCAGCACCCGAGGTGGTGCGGGAGGGCCCCACGAGCAGTACTTC
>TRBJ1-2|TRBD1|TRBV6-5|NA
CASKTGTGYGYTF
TGTGCCAGCAAAACCGGGACAGGGTATGGCTACACCTTC
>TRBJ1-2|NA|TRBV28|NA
CASSLLLWTEGYTF
TGTGCCAGCAGTTTATTGCTCTGGACTGAAGGCTACACCTTC
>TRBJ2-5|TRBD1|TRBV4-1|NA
CASSPREGAIPQETQYF
TGCGCCAGCAGCCCCCGAGAGGGGGCGATACCCCAAGAGACCCAGTACTTC
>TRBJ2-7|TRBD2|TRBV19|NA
CASSRGTSGVSYEQYF
TGTGCCAGTTCAAGGGGAACTAGCGGGGTCTCCTACGAGCAGTACTTC
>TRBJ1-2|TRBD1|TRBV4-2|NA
CASSPSGQGGYGYTF
TGTGCCAGCAGCCCCTCGGGACAGGGAGGCTATGGCTACACCTTC
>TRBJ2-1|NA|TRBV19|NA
CASSAVSGSYEQFF
TGTGCCAGTAGTGCCGTATCAGGGTCCTATGAGCAGTTCTTC
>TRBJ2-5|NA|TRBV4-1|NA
CASSQDSRAVQETQYF
TGCGCCAGCAGCCAAGATAGCAGGGCAGTCCAAGAGACCCAGTACTTC
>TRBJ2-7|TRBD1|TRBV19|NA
CASSRTGGFYEQYF
TGTGCCAGTAGTCGGACAGGGGGATTCTACGAGCAGTACTTC
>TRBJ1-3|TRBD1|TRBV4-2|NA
CASRTGGRDTIYF
TGTGCCAGCAGGACAGGGGGCCGGGACACCATATATTTT
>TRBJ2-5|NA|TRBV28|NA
CASMQGGWVRQETQYF
TGTGCCAGCATGCAGGGCGGATGGGTACGGCAAGAGACCCAGTACTTC
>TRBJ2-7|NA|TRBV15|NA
CATSREVDQQYF
TGTGCCACCAGCAGGGAAGTAGACCAGCAGTACTTC
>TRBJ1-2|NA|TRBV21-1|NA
CASSKDRGEFTYGYTF
TGTGCCAGCAGCAAGGACAGGGGGGAATTTACATATGGCTACACCTTC
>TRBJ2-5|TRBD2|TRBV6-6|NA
CASSPSGPQETQYF
TGTGCCAGCAGTCCTAGCGGGCCCCAAGAGACCCAGTACTTC
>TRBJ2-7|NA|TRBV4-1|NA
CASRSLNSYEQYF
TGCGCCAGCAGGTCTCTCAACTCCTACGAGCAGTACTTC
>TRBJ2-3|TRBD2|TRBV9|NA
CASSVGLAGRTDTQYF
TGTGCCAGCAGCGTAGGACTAGCGGGCCGCACAGATACGCAGTATTTT
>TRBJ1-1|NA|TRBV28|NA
CASSSPSSGDMNTEAFF
TGTGCCAGCAGTTCCCCATCGTCAGGGGACATGAACACTGAAGCTTTCTTT
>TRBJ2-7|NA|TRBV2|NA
CATKSGHQAYEQYF
TGTGCCACCAAAAGCGGACATCAAGCCTACGAGCAGTACTTC
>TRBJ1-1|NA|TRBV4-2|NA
CASSQDGQLGTEAFF
TGTGCCAGCAGCCAAGATGGACAGTTGGGCACTGAAGCTTTCTTT
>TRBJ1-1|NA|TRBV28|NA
CASSLASLEAFF
TGTGCCAGCAGTCTAGCAAGCTTAGAAGCTTTCTTT
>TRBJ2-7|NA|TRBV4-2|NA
CASSQGSQGSYEQYF
TGTGCCAGCAGCCAAGGTTCACAGGGATCCTACGAGCAGTACTTC
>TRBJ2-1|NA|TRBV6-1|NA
CASSEQGSYNEQFF
TGTGCCAGCAGTGAACAGGGATCCTACAATGAGCAGTTCTTC
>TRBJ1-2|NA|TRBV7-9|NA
CASSSLRDYGYTF
TGTGCCAGCAGCTCCCTACGGGACTATGGCTACACCTTC
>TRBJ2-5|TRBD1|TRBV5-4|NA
CASSPTGASGETQYF
TGTGCCAGCAGCCCCACAGGGGCCTCCGGGGAGACCCAGTACTTC
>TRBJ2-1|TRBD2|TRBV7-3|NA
CASSLSGDTYNEQFF
TGTGCCAGCAGCCTTAGCGGGGACACCTACAATGAGCAGTTCTTC
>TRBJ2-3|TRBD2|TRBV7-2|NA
CASSLGLAGGLDTQYF
TGTGCCAGCAGCTTAGGACTAGCGGGGGGGTTGGATACGCAGTATTTT
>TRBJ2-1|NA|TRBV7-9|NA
CALNPGPPSYNEQFF
TGTGCCCTGAACCCAGGCCCCCCCTCCTACAATGAGCAGTTCTTC
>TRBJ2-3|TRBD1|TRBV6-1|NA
CASSEAVLMDRVGTDTQYF
TGTGCCAGCAGTGAAGCGGTGCTAATGGACAGGGTCGGAACAGATACGCAGTATTTT
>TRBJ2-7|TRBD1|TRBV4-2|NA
CASSPGQGNEQYF
TGTGCCAGCAGCCCGGGACAGGGCAACGAGCAGTACTTC
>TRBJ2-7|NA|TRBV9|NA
CASSAVVAGEQYF
TGTGCCAGCAGCGCAGTGGTCGCTGGGGAGCAGTACTTC
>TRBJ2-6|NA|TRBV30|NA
CACDLGVGANVLTF
TGTGCCTGCGACCTCGGGGTCGGGGCCAACGTCCTGACTTTC
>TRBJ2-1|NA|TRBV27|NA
CASRKAGYNEQFF
TGTGCCAGCAGAAAAGCAGGTTACAATGAGCAGTTCTTC
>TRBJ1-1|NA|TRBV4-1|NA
CASSQGEGPRTEAFF
TGCGCCAGCAGCCAAGGTGAGGGGCCCCGCACTGAAGCTTTCTTT
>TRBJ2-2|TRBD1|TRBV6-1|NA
CASSTGGAGTGELFF
TGTGCCAGCAGCACAGGGGGCGCGGGTACCGGGGAGCTGTTTTTT
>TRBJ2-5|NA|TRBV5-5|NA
CASSLAGMETQYF
TGTGCCAGCAGCTTGGCAGGGATGGAGACCCAGTACTTC
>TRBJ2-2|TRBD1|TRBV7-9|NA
CASSLGDRRNTGELFF
TGTGCCAGCAGCTTAGGGGACAGAAGGAACACCGGGGAGCTGTTTTTT
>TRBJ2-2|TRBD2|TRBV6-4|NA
CASSEELATTGELFF
TGTGCCAGCAGTGAAGAACTAGCGACAACCGGGGAGCTGTTTTTT
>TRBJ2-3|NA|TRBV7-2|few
CASSFSTDTQYF
TGTGCCAGCAGCTTTAGCACAGATACGCAGTATTTT
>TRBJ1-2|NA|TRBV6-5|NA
CASSYDIRAGYTF
TGTGCCAGCAGTTACGATATTAGGGCGGGCTACACCTTC
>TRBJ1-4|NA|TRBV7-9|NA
CASSPLRDPGNEKLFF
TGTGCCAGCAGCCCCCTGAGGGACCCGGGTAATGAAAAACTGTTTTTT
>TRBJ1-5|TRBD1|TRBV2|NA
CASSGQGNQPQHF
TGTGCCAGTTCCGGACAGGGTAATCAGCCCCAGCATTTT
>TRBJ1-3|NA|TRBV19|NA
CASISVGNTIYF
TGTGCCAGTATAAGCGTTGGAAACACCATATATTTT
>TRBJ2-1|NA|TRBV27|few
CASSLVQGRRNEQFF
TGTGCCAGCAGTTTGGTACAGGGACGACGCAATGAGCAGTTCTTC
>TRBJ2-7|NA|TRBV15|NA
CATSRDNLGGKGGLYEQYF
TGTGCCACCAGCAGAGATAATCTCGGGGGAAAGGGTGGGTTGTACGAGCAGTACTTC
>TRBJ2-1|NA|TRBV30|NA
CAWAGGDRSYNEQFF
TGTGCCTGGGCCGGTGGGGACCGTTCCTACAATGAGCAGTTCTTC
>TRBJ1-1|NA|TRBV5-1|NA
CASSPGNGRHTEAFF
TGCGCCAGCAGCCCAGGGAATGGTAGGCACACTGAAGCTTTCTTT
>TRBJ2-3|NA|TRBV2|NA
CASTGADTQYF
TGTGCCAGCACGGGGGCCGATACGCAGTATTTT
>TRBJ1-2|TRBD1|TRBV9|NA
CASSGDRGNYGYTF
TGTGCCAGCAGCGGGGACAGGGGGAACTATGGCTACACCTTC
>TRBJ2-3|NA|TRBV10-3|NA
CASQSTDTQYF
TGTGCCAGCCAGAGCACAGATACGCAGTATTTT
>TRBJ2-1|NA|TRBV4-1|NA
CASSQDREPNEQFF
TGCGCCAGCAGCCAAGATCGGGAGCCAAATGAGCAGTTCTTC
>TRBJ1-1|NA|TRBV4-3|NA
CASSQDRGGVAFF
TGCGCCAGCAGCCAAGATAGAGGGGGAGTAGCTTTCTTT
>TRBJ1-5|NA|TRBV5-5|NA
CASSLGGLFNQPQHF
TGTGCCAGCAGCTTGGGGGGGCTGTTTAATCAGCCCCAGCATTTT
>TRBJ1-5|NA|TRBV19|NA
CASYFRRGNQPQHF
TGTGCCAGTTACTTTCGCAGGGGCAATCAGCCCCAGCATTTT
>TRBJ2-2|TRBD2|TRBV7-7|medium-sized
CASSPDVAGGVTGELFF
TGTGCTAGCAGCCCCGACGTCGCGGGAGGGGTCACCGGGGAGCTGTTTTTT
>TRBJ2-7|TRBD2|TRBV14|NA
CASSQDRLAGGGAYEQYF
TGTGCCAGCAGCCAAGATAGACTAGCGGGAGGAGGAGCCTACGAGCAGTACTTC
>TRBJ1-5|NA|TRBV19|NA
CASSIGVKSQHF
TGTGCCAGTAGTATAGGGGTCAAATCCCAGCATTTT
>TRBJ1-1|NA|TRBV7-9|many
CASSLASLAEMNTEAFF
TGTGCCAGCAGCTTAGCGTCTCTGGCGGAGATGAACACTGAAGCTTTCTTT
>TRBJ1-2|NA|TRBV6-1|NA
CASSEASGARGYTF
TGTGCCAGCAGTGAAGCCTCGGGGGCGCGTGGCTACACCTTC
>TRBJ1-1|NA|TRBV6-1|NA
CASSDQGNTEAFF
TGTGCCAGCAGTGATCAGGGGAACACTGAAGCTTTCTTT